A selection of T cell receptor beta chains follows, all from one sample in a study of CD8 T cells in ankylosing spondylitis. One entry per CDR3 protein, called by TCRdb with MiXCR from the 5' RACE reads. The sample lists approximately 340,000 distinct CDR3 sequences; over 12% were seen once. Sequences were obtained from blood, either unsorted or a sorted T cell fraction (not recorded which). Receptors originate from a male donor with ankylosing spondylitis or in good health (not recorded which). Both conserved end residues are part of each CDR3.

v_call: TRBV2
cdr3_aa: CASRGSGQPQHF

v_call: TRBV12-3/TRBV12-4
cdr3_aa: CASSLARNNSPLHF

v_call: TRBV6-1
cdr3_aa: CASSDGQGNSPLHF

v_call: TRBV3-1
cdr3_aa: CASSQALSGRGPDTQYF

v_call: TRBV4-1
cdr3_aa: CASSQEGDPTLTTDTQYF

v_call: TRBV27
cdr3_aa: CASSSDRANSPLHF

v_call: TRBV7-9
cdr3_aa: CATRWAGQKKETQYF

v_call: TRBV11-2
cdr3_aa: CASSLAGPMTEQYF

v_call: TRBV29-1
cdr3_aa: CSVDGGGLGTEAFF

v_call: TRBV29-1
cdr3_aa: CSVQAETQYF

v_call: TRBV7-9
cdr3_aa: CASSPMVEPEAFF

v_call: TRBV5-1
cdr3_aa: CASSYLGTSGIGELFF

v_call: TRBV10-3
cdr3_aa: CAISPKDRSSYEQYF

v_call: TRBV27
cdr3_aa: CASRRANTEAFF

v_call: TRBV12-3/TRBV12-4
cdr3_aa: CASSFYADAFF

v_call: TRBV4-2
cdr3_aa: CASSQESGGAETQYF

v_call: TRBV5-1
cdr3_aa: CASSLGQGANGGYTF

v_call: TRBV7-2
cdr3_aa: CASSLVLHGEQFF

v_call: TRBV20-1
cdr3_aa: CSARGGRGTDTQYF

v_call: TRBV12-3/TRBV12-4
cdr3_aa: CASRLAGSNTGELFF

v_call: TRBV3-1
cdr3_aa: CASSQVAGGRYEQFF

v_call: TRBV12-3/TRBV12-4
cdr3_aa: CASSRYRADTIYF

v_call: TRBV7-9
cdr3_aa: CASSPLAGAADTQYF

v_call: TRBV12-3/TRBV12-4
cdr3_aa: CASSRDRVSGANVLTF

v_call: TRBV6-4
cdr3_aa: CASSFTTGIGDEQFF

v_call: TRBV6-2/TRBV6-3
cdr3_aa: CASSYGTSSYEQYF

v_call: TRBV7-9
cdr3_aa: CASSPGGSENEKLFF

v_call: TRBV7-9
cdr3_aa: CASSPHRSGRSDEQYF

v_call: TRBV19
cdr3_aa: CASSIGQGEETQYF

v_call: TRBV5-5
cdr3_aa: CASSWGTGPGELFF

v_call: TRBV5-5
cdr3_aa: CASSLVGSGGSYNEQFF

v_call: TRBV10-3
cdr3_aa: CAISESYPDQRELFF

v_call: TRBV11-3
cdr3_aa: CASSLIRGATEAFF

v_call: TRBV19
cdr3_aa: CASSIGGNTGELFF

v_call: TRBV12-3/TRBV12-4
cdr3_aa: CASTPGTGGPLNYGYTF

v_call: TRBV20-1
cdr3_aa: CSARRGRNEQFF

v_call: TRBV11-2
cdr3_aa: CASSLDRQALAKNIQYF

v_call: TRBV5-1
cdr3_aa: CASSLVLRDYNEQFF

v_call: TRBV20-1
cdr3_aa: CSALKGDSGNTIYF

v_call: TRBV7-2
cdr3_aa: CASSLTAGGSSYEQYF

v_call: TRBV11-1
cdr3_aa: CASSSDGRVNTEAFF

v_call: TRBV6-1
cdr3_aa: CASSEFGDYYGYTF

v_call: TRBV25-1
cdr3_aa: CASRSGEAGVDNEQFF

v_call: TRBV11-2
cdr3_aa: CASSPLGAGGYNEQFF

v_call: TRBV5-1
cdr3_aa: CASSQNARDRGQETQYF

v_call: TRBV11-1
cdr3_aa: CASSFPGGDVTQYF

v_call: TRBV19
cdr3_aa: CASSMAGINEQYF

v_call: TRBV10-3
cdr3_aa: CAIRTGTENSPLHF

v_call: TRBV5-1
cdr3_aa: CASSLVTAPGNTIYF